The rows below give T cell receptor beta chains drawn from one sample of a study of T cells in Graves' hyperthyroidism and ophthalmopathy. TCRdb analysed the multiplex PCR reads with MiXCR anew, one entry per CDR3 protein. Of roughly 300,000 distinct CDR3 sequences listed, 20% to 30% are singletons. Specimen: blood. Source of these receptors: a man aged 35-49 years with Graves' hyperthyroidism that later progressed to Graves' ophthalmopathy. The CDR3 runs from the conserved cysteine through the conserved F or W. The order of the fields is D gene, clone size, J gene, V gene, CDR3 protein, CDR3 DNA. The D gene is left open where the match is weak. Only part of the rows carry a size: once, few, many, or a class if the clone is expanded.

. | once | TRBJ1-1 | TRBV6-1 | CASSMGMNTEAFF | TGTGCCAGCTCGATGGGGATGAACACTGAAGCTTTCTTT
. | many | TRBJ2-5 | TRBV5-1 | CASSLATGAETQYF | TGCGCCAGCAGCTTGGCAACGGGAGCAGAGACCCAGTACTTC
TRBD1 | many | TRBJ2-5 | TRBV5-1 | CASSLGGQGRETQYF | TGCGCCAGCAGCCTCGGGGGACAGGGGCGCGAGACCCAGTACTTC
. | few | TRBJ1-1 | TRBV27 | CASSFWKGREDTEAFF | TGTGCCAGCAGTTTCTGGAAAGGGAGGGAGGACACTGAAGCTTTCTTT
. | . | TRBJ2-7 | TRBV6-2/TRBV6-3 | CASSKGDLSYEQYF | TGTGCCAGCAGCAAGGGGGACCTCTCCTACGAGCAGTACTTC
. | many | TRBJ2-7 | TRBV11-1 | CASSLGGDFFSYEQYF | TGTGCCAGCAGCTTAGGAGGGGACTTCTTTTCCTACGAGCAGTACTTC
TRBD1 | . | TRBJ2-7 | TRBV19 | CASSLGTGLYEQYF | TGTGCCAGTAGTCTAGGGACAGGGCTCTACGAGCAGTACTTC
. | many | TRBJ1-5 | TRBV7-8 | CASSLVQGHQPQHF | TGTGCCAGCAGCTTAGTTCAGGGTCATCAGCCCCAGCATTTT
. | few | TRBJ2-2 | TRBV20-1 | CSARSSGSRELFF | TGCAGTGCTAGGAGTTCTGGGTCCCGGGAGCTGTTTTTT
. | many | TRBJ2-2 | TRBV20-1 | CSARDHGELFF | TGCAGTGCTAGAGATCACGGGGAGCTGTTTTTT
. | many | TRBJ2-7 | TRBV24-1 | CVTSDSHVGEQYF | TGTGTCACCAGTGATTCTCACGTCGGGGAGCAGTACTTC
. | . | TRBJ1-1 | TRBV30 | CAWIIFTEAFF | TGTGCCTGGATAATCTTCACTGAAGCTTTCTTT
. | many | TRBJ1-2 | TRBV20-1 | CSATLSSYGYTF | TGCAGTGCTACCCTCTCCTCCTATGGCTACACCTTC
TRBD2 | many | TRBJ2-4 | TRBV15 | CATSRDVGLAGSSRYF | TGTGCCACCAGCAGAGATGTGGGACTAGCGGGATCCTCTAGGTACTTC
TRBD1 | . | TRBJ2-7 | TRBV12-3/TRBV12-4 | CASSAGQGLEQYF | TGTGCCAGCAGTGCGGGACAGGGGCTCGAGCAGTACTTC
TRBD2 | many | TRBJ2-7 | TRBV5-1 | CASSPGTSGRAYEQYF | TGCGCCAGCAGCCCCGGGACTAGCGGGAGGGCCTACGAGCAGTACTTC
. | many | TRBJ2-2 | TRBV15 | CATSPLLGVKPGELFF | TGTGCCACCAGCCCGCTTTTGGGGGTTAAGCCCGGGGAGCTGTTTTTT
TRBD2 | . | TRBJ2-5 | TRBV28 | CASSTGTSIETQYF | TGTGCCAGCAGCACCGGGACTAGCATAGAGACCCAGTACTTC
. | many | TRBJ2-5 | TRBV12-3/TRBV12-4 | CASRKQATGQETQYF | TGTGCCAGCAGAAAGCAAGCGACAGGTCAAGAGACCCAGTACTTC
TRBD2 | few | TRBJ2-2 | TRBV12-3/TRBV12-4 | CASRGGRTGELFF | TGTGCCAGCAGGGGAGGGCGCACCGGGGAGCTGTTTTTT
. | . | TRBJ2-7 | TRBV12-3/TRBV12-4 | CASRLAYYEQYF | TGTGCCAGCAGATTAGCTTACTACGAGCAGTACTTC
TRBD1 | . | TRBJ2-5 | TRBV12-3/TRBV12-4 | CASSTRTGWETQYF | TGTGCCAGCAGTACCCGGACAGGCTGGGAGACCCAGTACTTC
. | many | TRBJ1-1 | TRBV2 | CASRGSWGPNTEAFF | TGTGCCAGCAGGGGGTCTTGGGGACCGAACACTGAAGCTTTCTTT
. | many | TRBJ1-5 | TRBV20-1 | CSARGGSRQNSNQPQHF | TGCAGTGCTAGAGGGGGATCGCGACAAAATAGCAATCAGCCCCAGCATTTT
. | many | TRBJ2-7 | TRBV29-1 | CSVVLGYEQYF | TGCAGCGTTGTATTAGGGTACGAGCAGTACTTC
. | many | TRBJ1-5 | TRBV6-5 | CASTLRAPGNQPQHF | TGTGCCAGCACCCTACGAGCCCCAGGCAATCAGCCCCAGCATTTT
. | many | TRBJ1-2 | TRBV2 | CASRATGTGYGYTF | TGTGCCAGCAGAGCAACCGGGACCGGCTATGGCTACACCTTC
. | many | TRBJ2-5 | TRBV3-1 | CASSQGPGTYETQYF | TGTGCCAGCAGCCAGGGGCCTGGGACATATGAGACCCAGTACTTC
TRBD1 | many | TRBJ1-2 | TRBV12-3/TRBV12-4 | CASGIKQGTSNYGYTF | TGTGCCAGCGGGATCAAACAGGGGACTTCTAACTATGGCTACACCTTC
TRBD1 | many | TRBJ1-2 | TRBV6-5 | CASSYRRGRDYTF | TGTGCCAGCAGTTACCGCAGGGGGAGGGACTACACCTTC
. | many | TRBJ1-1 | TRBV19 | CATRGQRRLSTEAFF | TGTGCCACTAGAGGACAGAGAAGGCTCTCCACTGAAGCTTTCTTT
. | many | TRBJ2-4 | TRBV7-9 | CASSESGIAKNIQYF | TGTGCCAGCAGCGAAAGTGGGATAGCCAAAAACATTCAGTACTTC
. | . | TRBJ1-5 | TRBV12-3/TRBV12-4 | CASSKATANQPQHF | TGTGCCAGCAGCAAAGCCACAGCGAATCAGCCCCAGCATTTT
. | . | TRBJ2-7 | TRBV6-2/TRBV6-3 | CASSRPWTEISSYEQYF | TGTGCCAGCAGCCGACCTTGGACGGAGATTAGCTCCTACGAGCAGTACTTC
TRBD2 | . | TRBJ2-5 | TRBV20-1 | CSARGLAGGVKETQYF | TGCAGTGCAAGGGGACTAGCGGGAGGGGTCAAAGAGACCCAGTACTTC
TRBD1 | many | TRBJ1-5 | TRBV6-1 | CASSQRQGLGNQPQHF | TGTGCCAGCAGCCAAAGACAGGGTTTGGGCAATCAGCCCCAGCATTTT
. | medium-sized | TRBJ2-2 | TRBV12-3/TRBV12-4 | CASSPETGELFF | TGTGCCAGCAGCCCTGAAACCGGGGAGCTGTTTTTT
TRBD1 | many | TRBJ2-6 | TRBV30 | CAWGGQTNSGANVLTF | TGTGCCTGGGGGGGACAGACTAACTCTGGGGCCAACGTCCTGACTTTC
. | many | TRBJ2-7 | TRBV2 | CASSERSEQYF | TGTGCCAGCAGTGAGCGGTCCGAGCAGTACTTC
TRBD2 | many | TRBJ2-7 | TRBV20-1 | CSARVPPGEREVLSYEQYF | TGCAGTGCTAGAGTCCCACCCGGGGAGCGGGAGGTCCTCTCCTACGAGCAGTACTTC
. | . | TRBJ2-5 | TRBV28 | CASRNTNLQETQYF | TGTGCCAGCAGGAACACGAACTTACAAGAGACCCAGTACTTC
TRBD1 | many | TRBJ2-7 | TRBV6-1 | CASSERQGDEQYF | TGTGCCAGCAGTGAAAGACAGGGCGACGAGCAGTACTTC
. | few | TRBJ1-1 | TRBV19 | CASSPREGKAFF | TGTGCCAGTAGCCCTCGGGAGGGCAAAGCTTTCTTT